The clone carrying this T cell receptor (beta chain) was seen only a few times. Its antigen is unknown. With 4 bases clipped from V and 4 bases from J, the junction kept 2 bases outside the gene matches. The CDR3 runs 14 residues. Germline values: CDR1 LNHDA, CDR2 SQIVND (reference sequence). The sample belongs to a study of T-cell reconstitution after alpha-beta-depleted transplantation in children. Findings of the study overall: Newly generated T cells supplied most T-cell counts and diversity one year post-transplant. Some patients' high day-60 TCRbeta diversity was attributed to recipient cells surviving conditioning. The study reportedly traced alpha-beta T cells about two months after transplant to several hundred expanded graft clones.

Unique molecular identifiers featured in how the TCRbeta library was prepared. MiXCR, run by TCRdb on the PCR reads, gives a single entry per CDR3 protein. In the table there are about 290,000 distinct CDR3 sequences, around 10% of which are singletons. The sequencing here drew on PBMCs, taken before TCRalphabeta/CD19-depleted stem cell transplant. V usage is TRBV19 and J usage is TRBJ2-1; the match to TRBD2 covers 9 bases. The sequence derives from a boy in the first two years of life with acute myeloid leukemia, due to receive a stem cell transplant. As DNA, the CDR3 is TGTGCCAGTAGTAAGAGCGGGGGGTACAATGAGCAGTTCTTC. This codes for CASSKSGGYNEQFF. Full variable domain (rest looked up from reference TRBV19 and TRBJ2-1): DGGITQSPKYLFRKEGQNVTLSCEQNLNHDAMYWYRQDPGQGLRLIYYSQIVNDFQKGDIAEGYSVSREKKESFPLTVTSAQKNPTAFYLCASSKSGGYNEQFFGPGTRLTVL.